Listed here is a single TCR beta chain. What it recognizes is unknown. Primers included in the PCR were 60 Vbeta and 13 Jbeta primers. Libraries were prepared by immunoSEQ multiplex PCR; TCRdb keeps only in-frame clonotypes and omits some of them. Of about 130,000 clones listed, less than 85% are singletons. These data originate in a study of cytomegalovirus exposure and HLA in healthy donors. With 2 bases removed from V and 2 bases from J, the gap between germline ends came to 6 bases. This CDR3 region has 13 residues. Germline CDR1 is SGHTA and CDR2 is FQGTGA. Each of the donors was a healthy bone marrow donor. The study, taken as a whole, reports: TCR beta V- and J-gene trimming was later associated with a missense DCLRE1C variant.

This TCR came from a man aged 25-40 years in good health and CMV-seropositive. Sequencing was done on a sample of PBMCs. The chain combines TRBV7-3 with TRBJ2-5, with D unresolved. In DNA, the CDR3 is TGTGCCAGCAGCTTACAGGCACAAGAGACCCAGTACTTC. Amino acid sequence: CASSLQAQETQYF.